A selection of T cell receptor beta chains follows, all from one sample in a study of cytomegalovirus exposure and HLA in healthy donors. Measured with immunoSEQ multiplex PCR; TCRdb has only the in-frame clones, and not every one. The data hold over 200,000 clones, with around four fifths observed a single time. Sequenced input: PBMCs. The receptors shown here come from a woman aged 18-29 years in good health and CMV-seronegative. CDR3s include the opening cysteine and the closing phenylalanine or tryptophan. The D gene is left open where the match is weak. Not every row has a clone size; where given, it reads once, few, many or a size class.

clone_size d_call j_call v_call cdr3_nt cdr3_aa
NA TRBD2 TRBJ2-1 TRBV5-1 TGCGCCAGCAGCCTTCCGGCAAGCGGGAGGGCCGGGCAGTTCTTC CASSLPASGRAGQFF
NA NA TRBJ2-1 TRBV4-1 TGCGCCAGCAGCCCTGGGGAGGGGGGGGCGTACAATGAGCAGTTCTTC CASSPGEGGAYNEQFF
few TRBD1 TRBJ1-5 TRBV2 TGTGCCAGCAGTCGACAGGGGTACCAGCCCCAGCATTTT CASSRQGYQPQHF
NA NA TRBJ1-3 TRBV11-2 TGTGCCAGCAGCCCCGGACTTGACGGCACCATATATTTT CASSPGLDGTIYF
NA NA TRBJ1-5 TRBV7-9 TGTGCCAGCAGCTTGCTGGGGAGCAATCAGCCCCAGCATTTT CASSLLGSNQPQHF
NA NA TRBJ1-1 TRBV5-6 TGTGCCAGCAGCTTTGACAGATTTGAAGCTTTCTTT CASSFDRFEAFF
NA NA TRBJ2-2 TRBV2 TGTGCCAGCAGTGAAAGGAGGATCGGGGAGCTGTTTTTT CASSERRIGELFF
NA NA TRBJ1-4 TRBV27 TGTGCCAGCAGTTTGGTGCCAGTAGGAGCAAAACTGTTTTTT CASSLVPVGAKLFF
NA TRBD1 TRBJ1-2 TRBV7-8 TGTGCCAGCAGCCCCCCACAGGGGAACTATGGCTACACCTTC CASSPPQGNYGYTF
few TRBD1 TRBJ2-2 TRBV30 TGTGCCGGGGACAGGGGGTCCTCTGCGAACACCGGGGAGCTGTTTTTT CAGDRGSSANTGELFF
NA NA TRBJ2-5 TRBV15 TGTGCCACCAGTCGCGACAGGTTGGAGACCCAGTACTTC CATSRDRLETQYF
NA NA TRBJ2-7 TRBV2 TGTGCCAGCAGTGATTTGGACGGCGGTTTCTACGAGCAGTACTTC CASSDLDGGFYEQYF
NA NA TRBJ1-5 TRBV30 TGTGCCTGGAGTGTAGGGGGCAATCAGCCCCAGCATTTT CAWSVGGNQPQHF
NA NA TRBJ2-2 TRBV7-2 TGTGCCAGCAGCTTAAGGCGAGCGCGGAACACCGGGGAGCTGTTTTTT CASSLRRARNTGELFF
NA NA TRBJ2-6 TRBV5-1 TGCGCCAGCAGCCCGGCCAGGGCCGGGGCCAACGTCCTGACTTTC CASSPARAGANVLTF
NA NA TRBJ2-7 TRBV6-1 TGCGGGACGGGGCAGGGGACCGACGAGCAGTACTTC CGTGQGTDEQYF
NA NA TRBJ1-4 TRBV4-1 TGCGCCAGCAGCCCCCGGGCAGGGAGTAATGAAAAACTGTTTTTT CASSPRAGSNEKLFF
NA NA TRBJ1-3 TRBV28 TGTGCCACCAGAGAGGAAAGGGCTGGAAACACCATATATTTT CATREERAGNTIYF
NA NA TRBJ1-1 TRBV2 TGTGCCAGCAGCCTGACAGCTCAGAACACTGAAGCTTTCTTT CASSLTAQNTEAFF
NA NA TRBJ1-1 TRBV18 TGTGCCAGCTCACTCCGAAACGGGGCCAATGAAGCTTTCTTT CASSLRNGANEAFF
NA NA TRBJ2-5 TRBV5-1 TGCGCCAGCAGAAGGAAGGGGAGTGGGGAGACCCAGTACTTC CASRRKGSGETQYF
once NA TRBJ1-5 TRBV2 TGTGCCAGCAGCTTAGAACAAAGCAATCAGCCCCAGCATTTT CASSLEQSNQPQHF
NA NA TRBJ2-1 TRBV20-1 TGCAGTGCTAGCCCACTTAATGAGCAGTTCTTC CSASPLNEQFF
few NA TRBJ2-3 TRBV25-1 TGTGCCACGTTAGGGATCAGCACAGATACGCAGTATTTT CATLGISTDTQYF
NA NA TRBJ2-3 TRBV9 TGTGCCAGCAGCGTAGAGGGGAGCGGGAGCACAGATACGCAGTATTTT CASSVEGSGSTDTQYF
few NA TRBJ1-5 TRBV19 TGTGCCAGTAGTTATACGGGGGGATATAGCAATCAGCCCCAGCATTTT CASSYTGGYSNQPQHF
NA NA TRBJ1-2 TRBV5-1 TGCGCCAGCAGCTTCGGGGACACCGACCTCTATGGCTACACCTTC CASSFGDTDLYGYTF
NA NA TRBJ2-2 TRBV6-1 TGTGCCAGCATAGTACAGGACTTCACCGGGGAGCTGTTTTTT CASIVQDFTGELFF
NA NA TRBJ1-3 TRBV6-1 TGTGCTACTGGGAGGGGCCTCGGAAACACCATATATTTT CATGRGLGNTIYF
once NA TRBJ1-1 TRBV2 TGTGCCAGCAGTGTTCGGGCGCTGATGAACACTGAAGCTTTCTTT CASSVRALMNTEAFF
NA TRBD2 TRBJ2-5 TRBV5-1 TGCGCCAGCAGCCGGGCTAGCGGGGAGACCCAGTACTTC CASSRASGETQYF
once NA TRBJ1-2 TRBV5-1 TGCGCCAGCAGCTTGGCTGGGTATGGCTACACCTTC CASSLAGYGYTF
NA NA TRBJ2-5 TRBV2 TGTGCCAGTCAGGGGTGGGAGACCCAGTACTTC CASQGWETQYF
few NA TRBJ2-6 TRBV18 TGTGCCAGCTCACCACCGCGGATCGGCGGGGCCAACGTCCTGACTTTC CASSPPRIGGANVLTF
NA TRBD1 TRBJ2-1 TRBV2 TGTGCCAGCAGTGAAGCGACAGGGGGCCGAAATGAGCAGTTCTTC CASSEATGGRNEQFF
NA NA TRBJ2-7 TRBV6-5 TGTGCCAGCAGTTACGACCCTACTCGTATTGCCCACGAGCAGTACTTC CASSYDPTRIAHEQYF
NA NA TRBJ2-1 TRBV6-5 TGTGCCAGCAGTTACGGTGTACCATTAAATGAGCAGTTCTTC CASSYGVPLNEQFF
NA TRBD1 TRBJ2-2 TRBV11-3 TGTGCCAGCAGTTCCAGCTGGGGACAGGGGAACGGGGAGCTGTTTTTT CASSSSWGQGNGELFF
few TRBD2 TRBJ2-2 TRBV5-1 TGCGCCAGCAGCTTGGGTCCAGCGGGAGTATCTGGGGAGCTGTTTTTT CASSLGPAGVSGELFF
NA NA TRBJ1-1 TRBV6-5 TGTGCCAGCACCATGGCCCCTATGAACACTGAAGCTTTCTTT CASTMAPMNTEAFF